This T cell receptor beta chain was profiled in a study of vaccination effects on CD4 cells after COVID-19 (dated 2022 in TCRdb). Regarding the study in general: The ViraFEST assay stimulated PBMC with viral peptide pools and then used TCR sequencing to identify antigen-specific CD4+ T cell clonotypes by expansion. Two doses of either the BNT162b2 or the mRNA-1273 mRNA SARS-CoV-2 vaccine were administered to participants. The Oncomine TCR Beta short-read assay on an Illumina iSeq 100 was used to sequence cultures from other donors in the study. A total of 10 COVID-19 convalescent patients and a handful of SARS-CoV-2-naive healthy vaccine recipients were included in the full study. Two million PBMC per well were cultured in IMDM with about 4.5% human AB serum, roughly 11 IU/ml IL-2 and gentamicin, plus 10 ug/ml peptides. Pre-vaccine samples were collected from two convalescent patients 16 days and one week before the first dose, corresponding to 142 and 148 days after COVID-19 diagnosis. In both COVID-19 convalescent patients and infection-naive vaccine recipients, the study compared SARS-CoV-2 spike-specific CD4+ TCR repertoires from before mRNA vaccination with those from after it.

Remarks on this clone: Its antigen target is currently unknown. Base qualities are missing; no much larger clone stands one base away.

Looking up the germline V gene yields CDR1 MNHEY and CDR2 SVGAGI. The CDR3 numbers 13 residues from cysteine through phenylalanine. The CDR3 DNA has 39 bases and is translated from base 1. Here V drops 6 bases and J drops 6 bases, and the junction holds 5 bases not matched to any gene. The study at large found these results: Among convalescent patients, the spike-reactive repertoire after vaccination was made up mainly of new vaccine-induced clones that were largely distinct from the clones induced by infection. Both infection-induced and vaccine-induced clones contracted markedly at late post-vaccination timepoints, which is consistent with waning T cell responses. The study was limited by a small number of convalescent patients, and early post-infection timepoints were lacking.

Library generation was performed with the immunoSEQ multiplex PCR assay. DNA from the CD4+ T cells that had been cultured and isolated underwent TCR beta CDR3 sequencing. The source study handled its data this way. Non-productive TCR sequences were removed, reads were trimmed to the CDR3 region, and CDR3s of at least 7 amino acids were retained. The MANAFEST web app was used to identify antigen-specific clonotypes by comparing expansion in peptide wells with expansion in reference cultures. For clones to be considered positive, expansion at FDR<0.05 versus reference and all other wells, an odds ratio above 5, and a frequency above 0.1% in two replicate wells were required. Clonotypes significantly expanded in SARS-CoV-2 spike wells and in at least one common cold coronavirus spike condition were defined as cross-reactive. Using the stringdist R package, CDR3 similarity was measured by Levenshtein distance, and unrooted trees were constructed with ape in R 3.6.1. As stored in TCRdb, this immuneACCESS dataset retains in-frame rearrangements with V and J assigned. A fraction of the clones does not appear; measured against another copy, unresolved V genes explain less than half of the discrepancy, and the remainder lacks a known reason. Clonal size and the V and J genes are those of that table, whereas D and trimming came from the DNA. This sample gives approximately 45,000 clones in total; about three quarters of them show up just once. About an eighth of the sample goes to the ten largest clones.

After more than 9 days of culture, CD4+ T cells were isolated with the EasySep CD4+ T cell isolation kit. Convalescent patients had PCR-confirmed SARS-CoV-2 infection between March and December 2020, before Alpha, Beta and Delta variants emerged in the United States. Half of the culture medium was replaced with fresh IL-2-containing medium on days 3 and 7. Unless noted otherwise, every peptide stimulation condition was grown in triplicate wells. Using Ficoll-Paque Plus gradient centrifugation, PBMC were separated from whole blood and then either used fresh or cryopreserved at -140C. Genomic DNA was extracted from cultured CD4+ T cells with the QIAamp micro DNA kit.

The origin of this receptor is a human donor who had a prior SARS-CoV-2 infection. This specimen was CD4+ T cells from PBMCs cultured without peptide, taken before COVID-19 vaccination. The chain couples TRBV6-5 to TRBJ1-2; the junction holds 9 bases that match TRBD1. Here is the DNA: TGTGCCAGCAGGGGGACAGGGCTTAATGGCTACACCTTC. Its protein is CASRGTGLNGYTF.